These T cell receptor beta chains were read from a single sample in a study of radiation and T cells in renal cell carcinoma. TCRdb's copy holds only in-frame clones and misses some; the assay was immunoSEQ multiplex PCR. This sample yields about 49,000 clones, of which approximately 83% are seen a single time; 25% to 35% belongs to the top ten. The sample consisted of blood, taken from a patient whose treatment included radiotherapy and nephrectomy. Every receptor here comes from a woman in her seventies with renal cell carcinoma. Both conserved end residues are part of each CDR3. The D gene is left open where the match is weak. Expanded clones get a size class; other rows say once, few or many, or leave the size out.

CDR3 DNA,CDR3 protein,D gene,J gene,V gene,clone size
TGTGCCTGTCACGACAGGGCTTTGGGTGAAAAACTGTTTTTT,CACHDRALGEKLFF,TRBD1,TRBJ1-4,TRBV30,.
TGTGCCAGCAGTTCCCCTCCCTCCTACGAGCAGTACTTC,CASSSPPSYEQYF,.,TRBJ2-7,TRBV6-5,few
TGTGCCAGCAGTGTTTCCCGGACTAGTTCAGATACGCAGTATTTT,CASSVSRTSSDTQYF,TRBD2,TRBJ2-3,TRBV6-1,.
TGTGCCAGCAGCCAAGATATTGCGGGGGGATACTCAGATACGCAGTATTTT,CASSQDIAGGYSDTQYF,TRBD2,TRBJ2-3,TRBV4-2,few
TGCGCCAGCAGCCAAGGGGGGGGTAGGGAGACCCAGTACTTC,CASSQGGGRETQYF,TRBD2,TRBJ2-5,TRBV4-1,.
TGTGCCAGCAGCGTGCGACAGGGGCGGGATGGCTACACCTTC,CASSVRQGRDGYTF,TRBD1,TRBJ1-2,TRBV9,.
TGTGCCAGCAGCGCGGACATTGGGGTCTCTGGAAACACCATATATTTT,CASSADIGVSGNTIYF,.,TRBJ1-3,TRBV9,.
TGTGCCAGCAGCTTGGGAGCCACCGCCAATGAGCAGTTCTTC,CASSLGATANEQFF,.,TRBJ2-1,TRBV5-4,.
TGTGCCACCAGCAGAGATTCGGGATCCCCTCGCGAGCAGTACTTC,CATSRDSGSPREQYF,.,TRBJ2-7,TRBV15,.
TGTGCCAGCAGCCTAGGGGGGTCCCACTCTGGAAACACCATATATTTT,CASSLGGSHSGNTIYF,.,TRBJ1-3,TRBV5-4,once
TGCGCCAGCAGCCAAGATGCGAGGTGGAATCAGCCCCAGCATTTT,CASSQDARWNQPQHF,.,TRBJ1-5,TRBV4-3,.
TGTGCCAGTAGTGAGCCTTTCGGCCAGAGTGGCTACACCTTC,CASSEPFGQSGYTF,.,TRBJ1-2,TRBV19,.
TGTGCCAGCAGCTTAGTACCGTCGGGCGGGAGGAAACAAGAGACCCAGTACTTC,CASSLVPSGGRKQETQYF,TRBD2,TRBJ2-5,TRBV7-2,.
TGTGCCAGCAGCTTAGTTACCGGGCTCTACGAGCAGTACTTC,CASSLVTGLYEQYF,.,TRBJ2-7,TRBV7-2,.
TGTGCCATCAGTGACGTGGACAGGGGAGACACCATATATTTT,CAISDVDRGDTIYF,TRBD1,TRBJ1-3,TRBV10-3,.
TGTGCCAGCAGCCCCGTAGGTGGAGGGCTCACAGATACGCAGTATTTT,CASSPVGGGLTDTQYF,.,TRBJ2-3,TRBV9,.
TGTGCCTGGAGTGGTTCAGGGGGCTACGAGCAGTACTTC,CAWSGSGGYEQYF,TRBD1,TRBJ2-7,TRBV30,.
TGCAGCGTTGAAGATCACAGGGCGGGCTACACCTTC,CSVEDHRAGYTF,.,TRBJ1-2,TRBV29-1,.
TGTGCCAGCAGCAAAGTCGGGACAAGCACCGGGGAGCTGTTTTTT,CASSKVGTSTGELFF,.,TRBJ2-2,TRBV7-6,.
TGTGCCAGCAGCTCCGGGACAGGGGGCCACAATGAGCAGTTCTTC,CASSSGTGGHNEQFF,TRBD1,TRBJ2-1,TRBV11-2,.
TGTGCCAGCAGCTTAGGCGGGAGGGCCGACGAGCAGTACTTC,CASSLGGRADEQYF,TRBD2,TRBJ2-7,TRBV7-3,.
TGTGCCAGCAGCTTAGTGACAGGGGTCCAAAACACTGAAGCTTTCTTT,CASSLVTGVQNTEAFF,TRBD1,TRBJ1-1,TRBV11-2,.
TGTGCCAGCAGCCCCCTGGGGGTTGGTAATGAAAAACTGTTTTTT,CASSPLGVGNEKLFF,.,TRBJ1-4,TRBV9,.
TGTGCCAGCAGTGATTCCCCAGGAGCGGGTGAAGAGACCCAGTACTTC,CASSDSPGAGEETQYF,.,TRBJ2-5,TRBV25-1,.
TGTGCCAGCACAGATCCGGGACGGTTCTACGAGCAGTACTTC,CASTDPGRFYEQYF,.,TRBJ2-7,TRBV11-2,few
TGTGCCAGCAGTGACTCGAGGCCCAAGAACACCGGGGAGCTGTTTTTT,CASSDSRPKNTGELFF,.,TRBJ2-2,TRBV6-4,few
TGTGCCAGCAGTATCCCACCCAGGGTAAGCGAGCAGTACTTC,CASSIPPRVSEQYF,.,TRBJ2-7,TRBV11-2,.
TGTGCCAGCAGCTTAGCCTCCTCGTACCAAGAGACCCAGTACTTC,CASSLASSYQETQYF,.,TRBJ2-5,TRBV7-6,.
TGTGCCAGCAGGACAGGGGGGCAGAATGAAAAACTGTTTTTT,CASRTGGQNEKLFF,TRBD1,TRBJ1-4,TRBV6-1,.